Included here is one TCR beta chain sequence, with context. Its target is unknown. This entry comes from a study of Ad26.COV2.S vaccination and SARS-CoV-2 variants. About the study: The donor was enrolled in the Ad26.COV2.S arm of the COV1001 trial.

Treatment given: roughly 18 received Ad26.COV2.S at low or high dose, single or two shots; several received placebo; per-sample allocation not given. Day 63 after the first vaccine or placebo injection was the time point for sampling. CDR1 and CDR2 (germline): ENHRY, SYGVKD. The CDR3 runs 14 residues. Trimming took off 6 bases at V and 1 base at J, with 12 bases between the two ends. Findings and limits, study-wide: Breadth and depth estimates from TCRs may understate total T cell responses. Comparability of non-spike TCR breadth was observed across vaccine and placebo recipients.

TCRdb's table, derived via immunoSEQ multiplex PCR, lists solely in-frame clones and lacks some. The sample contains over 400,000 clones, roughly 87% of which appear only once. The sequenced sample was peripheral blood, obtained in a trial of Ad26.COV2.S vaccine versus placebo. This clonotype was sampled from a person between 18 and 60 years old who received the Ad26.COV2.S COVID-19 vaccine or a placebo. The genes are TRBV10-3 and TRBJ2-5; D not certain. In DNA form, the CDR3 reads TGTGCCATCAGCCCCTCCAGTGGCCAAGAGACCCAGTACTTC. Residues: CAISPSSGQETQYF.